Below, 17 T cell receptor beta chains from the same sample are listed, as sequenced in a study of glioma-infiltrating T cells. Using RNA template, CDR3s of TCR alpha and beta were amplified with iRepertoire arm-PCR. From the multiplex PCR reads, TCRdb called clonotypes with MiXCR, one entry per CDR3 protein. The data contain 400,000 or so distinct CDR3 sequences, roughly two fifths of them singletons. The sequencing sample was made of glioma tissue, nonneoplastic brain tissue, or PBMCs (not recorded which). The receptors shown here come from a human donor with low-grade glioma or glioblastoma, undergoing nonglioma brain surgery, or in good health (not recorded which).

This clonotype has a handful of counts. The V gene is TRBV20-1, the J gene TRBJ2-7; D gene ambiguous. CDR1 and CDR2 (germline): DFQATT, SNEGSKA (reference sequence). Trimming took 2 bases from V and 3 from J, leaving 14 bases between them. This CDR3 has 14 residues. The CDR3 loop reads CSARPGVMVYEQYF. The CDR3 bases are TGCAGTGCTAGACCCGGAGTAATGGTCTACGAGCAGTACTTC.

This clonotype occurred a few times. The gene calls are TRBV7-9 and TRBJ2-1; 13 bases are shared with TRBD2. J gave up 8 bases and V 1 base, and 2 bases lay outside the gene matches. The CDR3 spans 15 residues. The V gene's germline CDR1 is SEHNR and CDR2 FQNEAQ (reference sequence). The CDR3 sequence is CASSLELAGGYEQFF. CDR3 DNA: TGTGCCAGCAGCTTAGAACTAGCGGGAGGGTATGAGCAGTTCTTC.

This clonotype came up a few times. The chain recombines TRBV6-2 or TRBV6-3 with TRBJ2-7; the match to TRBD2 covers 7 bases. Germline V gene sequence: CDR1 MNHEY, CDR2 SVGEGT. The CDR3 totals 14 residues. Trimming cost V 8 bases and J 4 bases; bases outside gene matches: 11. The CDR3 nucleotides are TGTGCCAGCCGGAGTTTCGGGGGGAGGTACGAGCAGTACTTC. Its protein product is CASRSFGGRYEQYF.

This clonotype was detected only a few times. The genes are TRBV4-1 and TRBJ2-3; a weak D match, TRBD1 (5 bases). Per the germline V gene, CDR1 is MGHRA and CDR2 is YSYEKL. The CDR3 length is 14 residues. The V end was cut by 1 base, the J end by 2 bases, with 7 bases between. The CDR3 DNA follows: TGCGCCAGCAGCCAAGGACAGAACACAGATACGCAGTATTTT. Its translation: CASSQGQNTDTQYF.

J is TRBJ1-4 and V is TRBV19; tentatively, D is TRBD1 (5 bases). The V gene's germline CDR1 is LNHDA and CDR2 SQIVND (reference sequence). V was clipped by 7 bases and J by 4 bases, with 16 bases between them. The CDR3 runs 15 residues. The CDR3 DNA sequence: TGTGCCAGTACTGCCGGGACCGCAGATAATGAAAAACTGTTTTTT. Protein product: CASTAGTADNEKLFF.

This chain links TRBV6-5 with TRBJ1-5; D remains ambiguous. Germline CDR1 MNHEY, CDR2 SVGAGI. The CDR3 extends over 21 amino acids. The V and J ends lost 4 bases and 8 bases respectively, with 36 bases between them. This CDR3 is CASSSTTPKVKWSVWGEPQHF. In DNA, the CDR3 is TGTGCCAGCAGTTCCACGACGCCGAAAGTCAAGTGGAGCGTATGGGGTGAGCCCCAGCATTTT.

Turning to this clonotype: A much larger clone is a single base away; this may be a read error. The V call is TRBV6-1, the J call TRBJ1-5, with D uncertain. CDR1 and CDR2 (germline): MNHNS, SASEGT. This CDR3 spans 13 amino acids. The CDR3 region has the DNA TGTGCCAGCAGTCGGGGTTATTATCAGACCCAGCATTTT. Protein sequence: CASSRGYYQTQHF.

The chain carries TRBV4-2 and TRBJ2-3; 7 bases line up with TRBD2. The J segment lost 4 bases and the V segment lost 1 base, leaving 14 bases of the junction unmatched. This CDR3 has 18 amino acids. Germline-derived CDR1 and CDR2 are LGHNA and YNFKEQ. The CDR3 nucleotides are TGTGCCAGCAGCCAAGGGCGGGAGAACCCCCGGTGGCCAGATACGCAGTATTTT. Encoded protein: CASSQGRENPRWPDTQYF.

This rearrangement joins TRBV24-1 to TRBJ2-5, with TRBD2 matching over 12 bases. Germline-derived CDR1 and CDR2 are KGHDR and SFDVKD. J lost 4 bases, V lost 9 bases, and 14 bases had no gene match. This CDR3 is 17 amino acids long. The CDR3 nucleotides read TGTGCCACCCACCCGTCTCAGACTAGCGGGAGAGGAGAGACCCAGTACTTC. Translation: CATHPSQTSGRGETQYF.

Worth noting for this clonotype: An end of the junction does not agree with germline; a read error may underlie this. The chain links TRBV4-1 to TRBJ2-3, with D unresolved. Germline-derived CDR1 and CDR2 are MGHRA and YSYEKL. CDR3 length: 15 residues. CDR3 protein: CANSQEARPTDTQYF. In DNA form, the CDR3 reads TGCGCCAACAGCCAAGAGGCGCGCCCTACGGATACGCAGTATTTT.

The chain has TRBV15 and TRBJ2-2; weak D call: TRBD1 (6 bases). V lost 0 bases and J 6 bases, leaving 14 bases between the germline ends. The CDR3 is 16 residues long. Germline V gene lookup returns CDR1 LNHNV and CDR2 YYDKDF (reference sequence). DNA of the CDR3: TGTGCCACCAGCAGAGATAGGGGGAGTGTCGCCGGGGAGCTGTTTTTT. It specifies CATSRDRGSVAGELFF. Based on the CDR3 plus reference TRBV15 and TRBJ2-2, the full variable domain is DAMVIQNPRYQVTQFGKPVTLSCSQTLNHNVMYWYQQKSSQAPKLLFHYYDKDFNNEADTPDNFQSRRPNTSFCFLDIRSPGLGDTAMYLCATSRDRGSVAGELFFGEGSRLTVL.

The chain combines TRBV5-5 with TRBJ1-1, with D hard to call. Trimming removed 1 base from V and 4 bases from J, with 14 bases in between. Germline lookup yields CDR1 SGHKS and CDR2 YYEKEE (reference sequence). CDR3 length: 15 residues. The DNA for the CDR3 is TGTGCCAGCAGCTTGTTGGTTGACCTCGGCACTGAAGCTTTCTTT. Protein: CASSLLVDLGTEAFF.

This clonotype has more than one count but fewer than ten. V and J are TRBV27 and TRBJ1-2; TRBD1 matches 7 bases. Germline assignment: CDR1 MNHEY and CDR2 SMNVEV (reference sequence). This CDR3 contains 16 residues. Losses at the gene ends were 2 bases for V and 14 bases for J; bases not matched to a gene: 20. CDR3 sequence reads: CASSLHEGQNLGVGTF. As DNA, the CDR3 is TGTGCCAGCAGTTTACACGAGGGACAGAACCTAGGTGTAGGGACCTTC.

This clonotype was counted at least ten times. CDR3 region: CASSYSRQGVYEQYF. The CDR3 DNA reads as TGTGCCAGCAGTTACTCGAGACAGGGGGTATACGAGCAGTACTTC. The V gene is TRBV6-5, the J gene TRBJ2-7; 9 bases match TRBD1. This CDR3 is 15 amino acids long. Germline V gives CDR1 MNHEY, CDR2 SVGAGI. J was trimmed by 4 bases and V by 0 bases; bases with no gene match: 4.

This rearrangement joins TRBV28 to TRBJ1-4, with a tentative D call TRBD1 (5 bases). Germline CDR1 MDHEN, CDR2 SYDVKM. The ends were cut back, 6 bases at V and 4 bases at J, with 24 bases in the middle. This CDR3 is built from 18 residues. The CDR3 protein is CASSIPFHIDRLNEKLFF. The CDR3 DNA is TGTGCCAGCAGCATACCCTTTCACATCGACAGACTTAATGAAAAACTGTTTTTT.

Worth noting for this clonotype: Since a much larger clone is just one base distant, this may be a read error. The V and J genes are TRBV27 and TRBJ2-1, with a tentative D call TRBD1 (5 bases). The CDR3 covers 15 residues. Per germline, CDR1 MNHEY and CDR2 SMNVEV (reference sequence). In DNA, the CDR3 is TGTGCCAGCAGTCACGACAGCCGCTCCTACAATGAGCGGTTCTTC. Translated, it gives CASSHDSRSYNERFF.

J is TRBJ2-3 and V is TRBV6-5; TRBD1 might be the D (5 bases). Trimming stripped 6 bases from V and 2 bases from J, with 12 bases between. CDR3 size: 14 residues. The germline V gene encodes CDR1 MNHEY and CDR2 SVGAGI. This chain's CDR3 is CASRLGHDTDTQYF. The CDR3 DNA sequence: TGTGCCAGCAGACTCGGACATGACACAGATACGCAGTATTTT.